This is a list of T cell receptor beta chains from one sample in a study of cytomegalovirus exposure and HLA in healthy donors. Clones were sequenced by immunoSEQ multiplex PCR, and TCRdb holds only the in-frame ones, with some missing. The sample yields 200,000 to 250,000 clones, roughly 83% seen once. The sequenced sample consisted of PBMCs. The receptors here all came from a woman in her twenties or thirties in good health and CMV-seropositive. Both conserved end residues are part of each CDR3. The order of the fields is J gene, V gene, D gene, clone size, CDR3 DNA, CDR3 protein. The D gene is left open where the match is weak. The listing skips clone size in some rows; elsewhere it reads once, few, many or a size class.

TRBJ2-3 | TRBV6-4 | TRBD1 | many | TGTGCCAGCAGTGACGGGGGACAGGGGGCAGATACGCAGTATTTT | CASSDGGQGADTQYF
TRBJ1-5 | TRBV6-5 | - | - | TGTGCCAGCAGTTCCCTTCTGAGCAATCAGCCCCAGCATTTT | CASSSLLSNQPQHF
TRBJ2-1 | TRBV5-1 | TRBD2 | - | TGCGCCAGCAGCTTGGCGGCTAGCGGGAGTGTGTCCTACAATGAGCAGTTCTTC | CASSLAASGSVSYNEQFF
TRBJ2-7 | TRBV11-2 | - | - | TGTGCCAGCAGCTTGGACAGCTTCTCCTACGAGCAGTACTTC | CASSLDSFSYEQYF
TRBJ2-1 | TRBV15 | TRBD1 | - | TGTGCCAACCCCCGGGACAGCCATGAGCAGTTCTTC | CANPRDSHEQFF
TRBJ1-2 | TRBV30 | - | - | TGTGCCTGGAGTATAAGGACCGCCAACTATGGCTACACCTTC | CAWSIRTANYGYTF
TRBJ2-5 | TRBV25-1 | TRBD2 | - | TGTGCCAGCAGTGAAGGCCTAGCGGGAGTCGAGACCCAGTACTTC | CASSEGLAGVETQYF
TRBJ2-3 | TRBV6-1 | - | - | TGTGCCAGCAGCCAGTCTTCCACAGATACGCAGTATTTT | CASSQSSTDTQYF
TRBJ2-1 | TRBV30 | TRBD1 | - | TGTGCCACCGGGCGGACAGGAGATTACAATGAGCAGTTCTTC | CATGRTGDYNEQFF
TRBJ1-1 | TRBV5-1 | - | - | TGCGCCAGTGGAGTGACAGGGAACACTGAAGCTTTCTTT | CASGVTGNTEAFF
TRBJ1-3 | TRBV2 | - | - | TGTGCCAGCAGGCGGCCAGGGATCTCTGGAAACACCATATATTTT | CASRRPGISGNTIYF
TRBJ1-2 | TRBV29-1 | - | - | TGCAGCGTTGTAGAGGGTATTTATGGCTACACCTTC | CSVVEGIYGYTF
TRBJ2-5 | TRBV28 | - | - | TGTGCCAGCAGTTTGGCGTCAGGGGATATTCAAGAGACCCAGTACTTC | CASSLASGDIQETQYF
TRBJ1-5 | TRBV5-6 | - | - | TGTGCCAGCAGCTCACAGGGTCACCAGCCCCAGCATTTT | CASSSQGHQPQHF
TRBJ1-1 | TRBV2 | TRBD1 | - | TGTGCCAGCAGTTTACAGGGGATTCGGACTGAAGCTTTCTTT | CASSLQGIRTEAFF
TRBJ1-2 | TRBV11-2 | TRBD1 | - | TGTGCCAGCAACAGACAGGGTTACTATGGCTACACCTTC | CASNRQGYYGYTF
TRBJ2-7 | TRBV9 | TRBD2 | - | TGTGCCAGCAGCGTAGGGACTAGCGGGAGGTACCTCCTCGACGAGCAGTACTTC | CASSVGTSGRYLLDEQYF
TRBJ2-5 | TRBV9 | - | - | TGTGCCAGCAGCGTAGAGCTCCGGGCCCCCCAAGAGACCCAGTACTTC | CASSVELRAPQETQYF
TRBJ2-1 | TRBV9 | - | - | TGTGCCAGCAGCGCTAGTTTACAGGGAGGCAATGAGCAGTTCTTC | CASSASLQGGNEQFF
TRBJ1-5 | TRBV4-1 | - | - | TGCGCCAGCAGCCAAGATCAAGGGGGGGTCCATCAGCCCCAGCATTTT | CASSQDQGGVHQPQHF
TRBJ2-2 | TRBV14 | TRBD1 | - | TGTGCCAGCAGCCAAGAATGGGCGACAGGGGGTTACACCGGGGAGCTGTTTTTT | CASSQEWATGGYTGELFF
TRBJ2-7 | TRBV27 | - | - | TGTGCCAGCAGTTTAGGGGCTTCCTACGAGCAGTACTTC | CASSLGASYEQYF
TRBJ2-1 | TRBV12-5 | TRBD2 | few | TGTGCTAGTGGTCCCCCCGGGACTAGCGGGTACAATGAGCAGTTCTTC | CASGPPGTSGYNEQFF
TRBJ2-2 | TRBV10-3 | - | - | TGTGCCATCAGTGAGTCGACGGAAACCGGGGAGCTGTTTTTT | CAISESTETGELFF
TRBJ2-7 | TRBV6-5 | - | - | TGTGCCAGCAGACCCCAATGGCTATCGGCCTACGAGCAGTACTTC | CASRPQWLSAYEQYF
TRBJ2-2 | TRBV2 | - | - | TGTGCCAGCAGTGGTCTCTGGACAGTTGCCGGGGAGCTGTTTTTT | CASSGLWTVAGELFF
TRBJ2-2 | TRBV30 | - | - | TGTGCCTGGAGGGTTCTAGCGAATAGGGAGCTGTTTTTT | CAWRVLANRELFF
TRBJ1-1 | TRBV5-1 | TRBD1 | - | TGCGCCAGCAGCCTGGACAGGGTGGACACTGAAGCTTTCTTT | CASSLDRVDTEAFF
TRBJ2-1 | TRBV7-6 | TRBD2 | - | TGTGCCAGCAGCCTGCTGGCTAGCGGGACTTACAATGAGCAGTTCTTC | CASSLLASGTYNEQFF
TRBJ1-2 | TRBV7-3 | - | - | TGTGCCAGCAGCTTAGAAGGACTCCGCAACTATGGCTACACCTTC | CASSLEGLRNYGYTF
TRBJ1-5 | TRBV27 | - | - | TGTGCCAGCAGTTTTTTCGGTAGCAATCAGCCCCAGCATTTT | CASSFFGSNQPQHF
TRBJ1-1 | TRBV6-1 | - | - | TGTGCCAGCAGTGAATGGGGAGTAGGGACAATGAACACTGAAGCTTTCTTT | CASSEWGVGTMNTEAFF
TRBJ1-1 | TRBV4-1 | TRBD1 | few | TGCGCCAGCAGCCTTTATCGACAGGGACCGAACACTGAAGCTTTCTTT | CASSLYRQGPNTEAFF
TRBJ1-2 | TRBV28 | TRBD1 | few | TGTGCCAGCAGTGCCTGGACAGGGACTAACTATGGCTACACCTTC | CASSAWTGTNYGYTF
TRBJ2-3 | TRBV27 | - | - | TGTGCCAGCAGTTTAAAAGATACGCAGTATTTT | CASSLKDTQYF
TRBJ1-5 | TRBV6-1 | - | - | TGTGCCAGCAACTCTTACAATTCGCCCCAGCATTTT | CASNSYNSPQHF
TRBJ2-7 | TRBV7-2 | - | - | TGTGCCAGCAGCGGCAGGGTCCACGAGCAGTACTTC | CASSGRVHEQYF
TRBJ2-1 | TRBV4-1 | - | - | TGCGCCAGCAGCCCAAAAGGAGATTACAATGAGCAGTTCTTC | CASSPKGDYNEQFF
TRBJ2-7 | TRBV5-6 | - | - | TGTGCCAGCAGCTTGGGACTCCATAATCTTTGGCAGTACTTC | CASSLGLHNLWQYF
TRBJ1-1 | TRBV6-5 | TRBD1 | few | TGTGCCAGCAGTCCTGCGGAGGGGGCTTTGACTGAAGCTTTCTTT | CASSPAEGALTEAFF
TRBJ1-3 | TRBV25-1 | - | - | TGTGCCAGCAGTCCAGGTGGCGGAAACACCATATATTTT | CASSPGGGNTIYF
TRBJ2-2 | TRBV25-1 | - | - | TGTGCCAGCAGTGACTCCCCGGACAACACCGGGGAGCTGTTTTTT | CASSDSPDNTGELFF
TRBJ1-1 | TRBV18 | - | - | TGTGCCAGCTCACCAGCAGGGATGAACACTGAAGCTTTCTTT | CASSPAGMNTEAFF
TRBJ2-5 | TRBV27 | TRBD2 | - | TGTGCCAGCAGTTCCGGACTAGCGGGATTTGAGACCCAGTACTTC | CASSSGLAGFETQYF
TRBJ2-5 | TRBV5-1 | - | - | TGCGCCAGCAGCCGTGGGGCAGGGTTGGAGACCCAGTACTTC | CASSRGAGLETQYF
TRBJ1-2 | TRBV29-1 | - | - | TGCAGCGCGGGGTTTGGTGGCTACACCTTC | CSAGFGGYTF
TRBJ2-7 | TRBV7-2 | - | - | TGTGCCAGCAGCCCAACCCCGACAGGAACCTACGAGCAGTACTTC | CASSPTPTGTYEQYF
TRBJ2-7 | TRBV20-1 | - | - | TGCAGTGCTAGAGATTTGACAGAGCAGTACTTC | CSARDLTEQYF
TRBJ2-3 | TRBV5-4 | TRBD2 | - | TGTGCCAGCAGCTTGCCGACTAGCGTCCCATACAGGGATACGCAGTATTTT | CASSLPTSVPYRDTQYF
TRBJ1-5 | TRBV27 | TRBD1 | - | TGTGCCAGCGGACCACAGGGGGCTATCAATCAGCCCCAGCATTTT | CASGPQGAINQPQHF
TRBJ2-1 | TRBV11-2 | TRBD1 | - | TGTGCCAGCAGCCCCGGGACAGTAGAGGCTGAGCAGTTCTTC | CASSPGTVEAEQFF
TRBJ2-7 | TRBV4-2 | - | - | TGTGCCAGCAGCCAAGATAAGCACCGATACGAGCAGTACTTC | CASSQDKHRYEQYF
TRBJ2-7 | TRBV7-9 | - | once | TGTGCCAGCAGCTTCGGGACTCTTTACTACGAGCAGTACTTC | CASSFGTLYYEQYF
TRBJ2-1 | TRBV6-6 | - | - | TGTGCCAGCAGTCACGGGGGTGATGAGCAGTTCTTC | CASSHGGDEQFF
TRBJ2-2 | TRBV9 | - | - | TGTGCCAGCAGCGTAGGAGTGGGCGGGTCCGGGGAGCTGTTTTTT | CASSVGVGGSGELFF
TRBJ1-2 | TRBV5-6 | - | - | TGTGCCAGCAGCCCCGGCGGCTATGGCTACACCTTC | CASSPGGYGYTF
TRBJ2-1 | TRBV6-1 | - | - | TGTGCCAGCAGTGTCTATGCCGGTGATGAGCAGTTCTTC | CASSVYAGDEQFF
TRBJ2-3 | TRBV6-1 | TRBD2 | few | TGTGCCAGCAGTGCATTAGCGGGAGGCGCCACAGATACGCAGTATTTT | CASSALAGGATDTQYF
TRBJ1-5 | TRBV6-1 | - | - | TGTGCCAGCAGGGGAGACCCCCTGAATCAGCCCCAGCATTTT | CASRGDPLNQPQHF